A single sample is the source of the 26 T cell receptor beta chains below, sequenced in a study of human T cells and chemical hapten exposure. Specified time point: patch test 3, about 24 weeks after DPC sensitization. As to treatment: therapeutic diphenylcyclopropenone sensitization with weekly scalp DPC. TCRdb re-called the RACE reads through MiXCR, storing one row per CDR3 protein. The profile covers tens of thousands of distinct CDR3 sequences, with 10% to 15% appearing a single time and about 5.7% taken by the ten largest. The specimen comprised whole blood, sampled in connection with sensitization to the hapten diphenylcyclopropenone (DPC). The receptors here all came from a woman between 45 and 65 years old with alopecia areata. Some clones in this sample may be carry-over from other donors' samples.

This clonotype was counted a few times. The chain combines TRBV20-1 with TRBJ2-2, with 7 nucleotides matching TRBD1. With V trimmed by 1 base and J by 2 bases, 4 bases remained unmatched. Germline V lookup: CDR1 DFQATT, CDR2 SNEGSKA (reference sequence). This CDR3 has 15 residues. CDR3 residues: CSARVGTVNTGELFF. CDR3 coding DNA: TGCAGTGCTAGAGTGGGGACAGTCAACACCGGGGAGCTGTTTTTT.

The CDR3 DNA is TGCGCCAGCAACGGAGGGACCCTCCCATACAATGAGCAGTTCTTC. This encodes CASNGGTLPYNEQFF. The rearrangement joins TRBV5-1 to TRBJ2-1, with D tentatively TRBD2 (6 bases). The germline CDR1 and CDR2 sequences are SGHRS and YFSETQ. The CDR3 runs to 15 residues. V was clipped by 6 bases and J by 4 bases, with 17 bases between them.

The table lists this clonotype with many counts. The chain combines TRBV3-1 with TRBJ2-6; D uncertain. The CDR3 covers 15 residues. Germline V gene lookup returns CDR1 LGHDT and CDR2 YNNKEL (reference sequence). The V end lost 0 bases, the J end lost 2 bases, and 5 bases lay between the germline ends. The CDR3 nucleotides read TGTGCCAGCAGCCAAGACGCGACTGGGGCCAACGTCCTGACTTTC. Its translation is CASSQDATGANVLTF.

This clonotype appeared a few times. V usage is TRBV7-9 and J usage is TRBJ2-1; TRBD1 or TRBD2 may be the D gene (5 bases each). V lost 8 bases to trimming and J lost 7 bases, with 15 bases between them. Germline V gene sequence: CDR1 SEHNR, CDR2 FQNEAQ (reference sequence). The CDR3 length is 13 residues. The DNA for the CDR3 is TGTGCCAGCGAGAGACGGGGCCCTAATGAGCAGTTCTTC. This codes for CASERRGPNEQFF. The entire variable domain, with the rest obtained from reference TRBV7-9 and TRBJ2-1, is as follows: DTGVSQNPRHKITKRGQNVTFRCDPISEHNRLYWYRQTLGQGPEFLTYFQNEAQLEKSRLLSDRFSAERPKGSFSTLEIQRTEQGDSAMYLCASERRGPNEQFFGPGTRLTVL.

This clonotype has more than one count but fewer than ten. The V and J genes are TRBV7-3 and TRBJ1-1; D is unresolved. The CDR3 contains 12 residues. Germline-derived CDR1 and CDR2 are SGHTA and FQGTGA. Trimming took 2 bases from V and 10 from J, leaving 11 bases between them. The CDR3: CASSLSGDPAFF. The CDR3 nucleotides read TGTGCCAGCAGCTTATCCGGGGATCCAGCTTTCTTT.

V is TRBV11-2 and J is TRBJ1-2; maybe TRBD1 (6 bases). From germline, CDR1 is SGHAT and CDR2 FQNNGV. The CDR3 runs 14 residues. V was cut by 4 bases and J by 4 bases, with 13 bases left in between. The CDR3 coding sequence is TGTGCCAGCAGCTCCCGACAGGATAGCTATGGCTACACCTTC. This codes for CASSSRQDSYGYTF.

This clonotype has ten or more counts. The rearrangement joins TRBV11-2 to TRBJ2-5; no reliable D call. The V and J ends lost 4 bases and 2 bases respectively, with 2 bases between them. The CDR3 is 11 amino acids. The germline gives CDR1 SGHAT, CDR2 FQNNGV. CDR3 residues: CASSYQETQYF. DNA for the CDR3: TGTGCCAGCAGCTATCAAGAGACCCAGTACTTC.

In its sample, this clonotype was seen many times. The chain is built from TRBV4-1 and TRBJ1-3; D gene ambiguous. The ends were cut back, 2 bases at V and 4 bases at J, with 9 bases in the middle. The CDR3 is made up of 14 amino acids. The V gene's germline CDR1 is MGHRA and CDR2 YSYEKL. CDR3 coding DNA: TGCGCCAGCAGCCAACTGGGGTACGGAAACACCATATATTTT. Protein product: CASSQLGYGNTIYF.

The gene calls are TRBV29-1 and TRBJ2-6; 7 bases are a match to TRBD1. This CDR3 spans 17 amino acids. The V gene end was trimmed by 6 bases and the J gene end by 0 bases; junction bases not matched to a gene: 11. CDR1 and CDR2 (germline): SQVTM, ANQGSEA. This chain's CDR3 is CSVTGQAGNSGANVLTF. The CDR3 coding sequence is TGCAGCGTGACCGGACAGGCGGGCAACTCTGGGGCCAACGTCCTGACTTTC. Complete variable domain (other parts from reference TRBV29-1 and TRBJ2-6): SAVISQKPSRDICQRGTSLTIQCQVDSQVTMMFWYRQQPGQSLTLIATANQGSEATYESGFVIDKFPISRPNLTFSTLTVSNMSPEDSSIYLCSVTGQAGNSGANVLTFGAGSRLTVL.

This clonotype appeared many times. DNA of the CDR3: TGCGCCAGCAGCTGGAGACAGGGGCGGCCGAACACTGAAGCTTTCTTT. It translates to CASSWRQGRPNTEAFF. This chain connects TRBV5-1 to TRBJ1-1, with 8 bases that match TRBD1. CDR3 length: 16 residues. Germline loops: CDR1 SGHRS, CDR2 YFSETQ. Trimming removed 3 bases from V and 1 base from J; junction bases left unmatched: 8.

This clonotype was observed a few times. The genes are TRBV20-1 and TRBJ2-3, with D unclear. Germline V gene data show CDR1 as DFQATT and CDR2 as SNEGSKA (reference sequence). CDR3 length: 16 residues. With 6 bases removed from V and 4 bases from J, the gap between germline ends came to 23 bases. CDR3 coding DNA: TGCAGTGCAGTCCCCCCCGCCGGACCTCGGGCAGATACGCAGTATTTT. This gives the protein CSAVPPAGPRADTQYF.

In its sample, this clonotype was seen many times. The gene calls are TRBV18 and TRBJ1-3, with D tentatively TRBD1 (6 bases). V lost 1 base and J 0 bases, leaving 10 bases between the germline ends. CDR1 and CDR2 (germline): KGHSH, LQKENI. This CDR3 has 16 amino acids. The CDR3 bases are TGTGCCAGCTCACCACGGGACATGAGCTCTGGAAACACCATATATTTT. Its translation: CASSPRDMSSGNTIYF.

The chain recombines TRBV29-1 with TRBJ1-2; TRBD1 is a possible D gene (5 bases). The germline V gene has CDR1 SQVTM and CDR2 ANQGSEA. The V gene lost 1 base and the J gene lost 3 bases, with 12 bases spanning the gap. This CDR3 contains 14 residues. The DNA for the CDR3 is TGCAGCGTTGAAGCTCTGGGGACCTACTATGGCTACACCTTC. Amino acid sequence: CSVEALGTYYGYTF.

The chain joins TRBV7-2 to TRBJ2-5, with 8 bases lining up with TRBD2. The germline gives CDR1 SGHTA, CDR2 FQGNSA. The V gene end was trimmed by 4 bases and the J gene end by 4 bases; junction bases not matched to a gene: 11. The CDR3 is 16 residues long. This CDR3 is CASSSHLSGRRETQYF. The CDR3 nucleotides are TGTGCCAGCAGCTCACACCTAAGCGGGAGAAGAGAGACCCAGTACTTC.

The chain is built from TRBV11-2 and TRBJ1-1; D gene unclear. Germline V gene lookup returns CDR1 SGHAT and CDR2 FQNNGV. The CDR3 has 13 residues. V was clipped by 3 bases and J by 3 bases, with 8 bases between them. The CDR3 DNA reads as TGTGCCAGCAGCTTTATGGGAGACACTGAAGCTTTCTTT. Translated: CASSFMGDTEAFF.

The chain employs TRBV9 and TRBJ2-7; D is unclear. CDR3 length: 15 amino acids. The V end was cut by 4 bases, the J end by 2 bases, with 16 bases between. Germline V lookup: CDR1 SGDLS, CDR2 YYNGEE. For the CDR3, the DNA is TGTGCCAGCAGCCCCGACGGTAAGAATCCCTACGAGCAGTACTTC. This codes for CASSPDGKNPYEQYF. Filled out from reference TRBV9 and TRBJ2-7, the complete variable domain reads DSGVTQTPKHLITATGQRVTLRCSPRSGDLSVYWYQQSLDQGLQFLIQYYNGEERAKGNILERFSAQQFPDLHSELNLSSLELGDSALYFCASSPDGKNPYEQYFGPGTRLTVT.

The gene calls are TRBV29-1 and TRBJ2-5; D may be TRBD2 (5 bases). The germline V gene encodes CDR1 SQVTM and CDR2 ANQGSEA. V gave up 0 bases and J gave up 4 bases, with 9 bases separating them. CDR3 length equals 13 residues. CDR3 in amino acids: CSVEDLGRETQYF. The CDR3, as DNA: TGCAGCGTTGAAGATCTAGGGAGAGAGACCCAGTACTTC.

With respect to this clonotype: A clone one base away is much larger, so this may be a read error. The chain recombines TRBV28 with TRBJ1-5; D remains unclear. Germline lookup yields CDR1 MDHEN and CDR2 SYDVKM. This CDR3 has 10 residues. The CDR3 is CASDNQPQHF. In nucleotides, the CDR3 is TGCGCCTCGGACAATCAGCCCCAGCATTTT.

This clonotype was counted many times. The chain joins TRBV7-8 to TRBJ2-2; TRBD2 matches 11 bases. Germline trimming cut 5 bases from V and 2 bases from J; bases unmatched to any gene: 7. CDR1 and CDR2 from the germline V gene are SGHVS and FQNEAQ. This CDR3 is built from 17 residues. The CDR3 sequence: CASSRTSGPFNTGELFF. The DNA of the CDR3 is TGTGCCAGCAGCCGGACTAGCGGGCCCTTTAACACCGGGGAGCTGTTTTTT.

This clonotype has a count of ten or more. The chain recombines TRBV20-1 with TRBJ2-7; TRBD2 matches 11 bases. CDR1 DFQATT and CDR2 SNEGSKA come from the germline V gene (reference sequence). The junction had 4 bases not matched to a gene; V was cut back by 0 bases and J by 3 bases. CDR3 length equals 15 residues. This CDR3 is CSAREGLAVFYEQYF. The CDR3 nucleotides are TGCAGTGCTAGAGAGGGACTAGCGGTCTTCTACGAGCAGTACTTC.

This chain joins TRBV7-2 and TRBJ2-3; D gene ambiguous. Trimming took off 1 base at V and 0 bases at J, with 11 bases between the two ends. The germline V gene encodes CDR1 SGHTA and CDR2 FQGNSA. CDR3 length: 16 amino acids. The CDR3: CASSLVSAPSTDTQYF. The CDR3 region has the DNA TGTGCCAGCAGCTTAGTGAGCGCCCCTAGCACAGATACGCAGTATTTT.

The CDR3 DNA sequence: TGTGCCAGCAGTGAGCTGGGCAATCAGCCCCAGCATTTT. Protein product: CASSELGNQPQHF. The V gene is TRBV2, the J gene TRBJ1-5; no firm D call. The CDR3 loop spans 13 amino acids. CDR1 is SNHLY, CDR2 FYNNEI, per germline. V was shortened by 3 bases and J by 2 bases, with 5 bases between the two germline ends. The full variable domain, its missing parts supplied by reference TRBV2 and TRBJ1-5, is EPEVTQTPSHQVTQMGQEVILRCVPISNHLYFYWYRQILGQKVEFLVSFYNNEISEKSEIFDDQFSVERPDGSNFTLKIRSTKLEDSAMYFCASSELGNQPQHFGDGTRLSIL.

In its sample, this clonotype was seen many times. The V call is TRBV29-1, the J call TRBJ2-7, with 9 positions matching TRBD1. The CDR3 totals 13 residues. Looked up from germline, CDR1 is SQVTM and CDR2 is ANQGSEA. Germline trimming cut 6 bases from V and 5 bases from J; bases unmatched to any gene: 8. CDR3 bases: TGCAGCGTGGAAAGGACAGGGGCCCACGAGCAGTACTTC. It yields the protein CSVERTGAHEQYF.

The chain carries TRBV20-1 and TRBJ1-5, with D perhaps matching TRBD1 (5 bases). Germline V gene data show CDR1 as DFQATT and CDR2 as SNEGSKA (reference sequence). V dropped 0 bases and J dropped 2 bases, with 14 bases sitting between them. The CDR3 runs 16 residues. The CDR3 protein is CSARDTRGVGNQPQHF. The DNA of the CDR3 is TGCAGTGCTAGAGATACCCGGGGCGTGGGCAATCAGCCCCAGCATTTT.

This clonotype was observed at least ten times. The V call is TRBV10-2, the J call TRBJ2-5, with D tentatively TRBD2 (6 bases). V shed 3 bases and J shed 0 bases, with 11 bases lying between them. The CDR3 has 15 residues. In germline, CDR1 is WSHSY, CDR2 SAAADI. DNA for the CDR3: TGCGCCAGCAGTGACCACCGGGAGTACCAAGAGACCCAGTACTTC. Translation gives CASSDHREYQETQYF.

The chain couples TRBV19 to TRBJ1-4; D is uncertain. Looked up from germline, CDR1 is LNHDA and CDR2 is SQIVND (reference sequence). The CDR3 contains 14 residues. Trimming shortened V by 3 bases and J by 8 bases, and 13 bases separated the two germline ends. The CDR3 bases are TGTGCCAGTAGTATGATGCTCCTGGGAGAAAAACTGTTTTTT. Translation: CASSMMLLGEKLFF.